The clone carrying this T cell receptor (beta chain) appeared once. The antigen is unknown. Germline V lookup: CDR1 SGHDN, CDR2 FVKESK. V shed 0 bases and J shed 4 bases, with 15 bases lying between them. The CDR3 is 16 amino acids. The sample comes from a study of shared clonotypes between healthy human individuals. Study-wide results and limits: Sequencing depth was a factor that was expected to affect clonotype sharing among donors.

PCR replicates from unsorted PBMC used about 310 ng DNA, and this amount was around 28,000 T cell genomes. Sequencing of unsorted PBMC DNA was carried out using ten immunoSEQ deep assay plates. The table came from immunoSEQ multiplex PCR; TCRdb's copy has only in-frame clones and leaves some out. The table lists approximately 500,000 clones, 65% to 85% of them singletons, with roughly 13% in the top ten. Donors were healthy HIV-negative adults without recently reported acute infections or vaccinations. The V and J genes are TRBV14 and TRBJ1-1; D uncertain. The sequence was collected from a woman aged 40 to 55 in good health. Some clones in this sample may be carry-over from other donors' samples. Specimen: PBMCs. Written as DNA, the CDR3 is TGTGCCAGCAGCCAAGATCTAATAGCGCCGGTCACTGAAGCTTTCTTT. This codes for CASSQDLIAPVTEAFF.